Shown below are 5 T cell receptor beta chains from a single sample sequenced in a study of shared clonotypes between healthy human individuals. The data were produced by immunoSEQ multiplex PCR, yet TCRdb's version contains in-frame clones alone and is incomplete. The data show under 2,000,000 clones, with around 96% seen just once and 1% to 1.5% held by the top ten. Naive CD8 isolation took CD45RO-negative cells positively selected for CCR7 and excluded terminally differentiated effector memory CD45RA+ cells. The sequencing input was naive CD8+ T cells sorted from blood. The receptors shown here come from a young man in good health.

Worth noting for this clone: The same CDR3 also results from other DNA sequences found in this sample. V and J are TRBV29-1 and TRBJ1-3; D remains unclear. The length of the CDR3 is 12 residues. V lost 5 bases and J lost 4, with 9 bases in between. The germline gives CDR1 SQVTM, CDR2 ANQGSEA. Here the CDR3 reads CSVQGSGNTIYF. The DNA for the CDR3 is TGCAGCGTTCAAGGGTCCGGAAACACCATATATTTT.

The chain uses TRBV7-6 and TRBJ1-1; D call uncertain. The CDR3 has 15 residues. Trimming removed 1 base at V and 4 bases at J, with 13 bases between. Per the germline V gene, CDR1 is SGHVS and CDR2 is FNYEAQ. CDR3 loop: CASSLGEGQLTEAFF. For the CDR3, the DNA is TGTGCCAGCAGCTTAGGGGAGGGTCAGCTCACTGAAGCTTTCTTT.

Of note for this clone: Being one base from a much bigger clone, this may be a read error. The V call is TRBV11-2, the J call TRBJ1-6; D is uncertain. V lost 3 bases and J 0 bases, leaving 3 bases between the germline ends. This CDR3 comprises 14 residues. Germline CDR1 reads SGHAT; CDR2 reads FQNNGV. The CDR3 sequence: CASSFSSYNSPLHF. As DNA, the CDR3 is TGTGCCAGCAGCTTTAGCTCCTATAATTCACCCCTCCACTTT.

The J gene is TRBJ2-1, the V gene TRBV27, with D maybe TRBD2 (6 bases). Per the germline V gene, CDR1 is MNHEY and CDR2 is SMNVEV (reference sequence). The CDR3 totals 15 residues. V was pared by 4 bases and J by 3 bases, with 13 bases between. The CDR3 nucleotides are TGTGCCAGCAGTTCTAGCGAGGGGATCTACAATGAGCAGTTCTTC. Translation gives CASSSSEGIYNEQFF.

This chain connects TRBV6-5 to TRBJ1-4; D ambiguous. This CDR3 contains 14 residues. V dropped 3 bases and J dropped 12 bases, with 17 bases sitting between them. The germline V gene encodes CDR1 MNHEY and CDR2 SVGAGI. The CDR3 spells CASSYLGKTEELFF. CDR3 nucleotides: TGTGCCAGCAGTTATCTCGGAAAAACGGAAGAACTGTTTTTT.